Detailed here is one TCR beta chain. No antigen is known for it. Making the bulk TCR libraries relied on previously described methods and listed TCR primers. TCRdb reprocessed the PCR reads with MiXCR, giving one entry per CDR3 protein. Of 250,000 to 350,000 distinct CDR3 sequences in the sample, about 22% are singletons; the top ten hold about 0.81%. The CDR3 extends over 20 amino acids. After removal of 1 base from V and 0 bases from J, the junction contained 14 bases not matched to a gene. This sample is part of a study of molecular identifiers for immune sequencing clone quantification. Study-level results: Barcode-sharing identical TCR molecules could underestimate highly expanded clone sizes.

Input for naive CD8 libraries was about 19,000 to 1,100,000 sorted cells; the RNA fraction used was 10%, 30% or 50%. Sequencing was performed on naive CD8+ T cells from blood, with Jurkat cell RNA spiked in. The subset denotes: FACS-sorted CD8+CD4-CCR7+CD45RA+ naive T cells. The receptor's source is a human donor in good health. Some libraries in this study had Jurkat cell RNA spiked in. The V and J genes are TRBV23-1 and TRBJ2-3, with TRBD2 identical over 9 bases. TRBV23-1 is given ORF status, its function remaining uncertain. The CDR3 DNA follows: TGCGCCAGCAGTCAATGGAGTGGGACTAGCAAACAAAGAAGCACAGATACGCAGTATTTT. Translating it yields CASSQWSGTSKQRSTDTQYF.